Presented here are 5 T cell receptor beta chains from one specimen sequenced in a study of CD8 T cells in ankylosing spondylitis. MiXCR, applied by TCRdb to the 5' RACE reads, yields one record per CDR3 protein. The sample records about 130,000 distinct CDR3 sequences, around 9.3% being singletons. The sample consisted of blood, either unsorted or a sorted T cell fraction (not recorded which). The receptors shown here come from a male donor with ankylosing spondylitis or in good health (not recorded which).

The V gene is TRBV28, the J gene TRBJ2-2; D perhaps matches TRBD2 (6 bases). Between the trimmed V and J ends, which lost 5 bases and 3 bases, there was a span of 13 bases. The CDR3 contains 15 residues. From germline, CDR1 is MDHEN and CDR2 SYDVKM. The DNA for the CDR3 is TGTGCCAGCAGTCCAGACGGGGGATACACCGGGGAGCTGTTTTTT. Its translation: CASSPDGGYTGELFF.

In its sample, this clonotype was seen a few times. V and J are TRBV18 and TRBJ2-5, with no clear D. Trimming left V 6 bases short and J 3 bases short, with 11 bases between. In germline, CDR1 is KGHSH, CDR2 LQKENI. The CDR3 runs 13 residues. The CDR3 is CASSERLKETQYF. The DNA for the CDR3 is TGTGCCAGCTCCGAACGACTCAAAGAGACCCAGTACTTC.

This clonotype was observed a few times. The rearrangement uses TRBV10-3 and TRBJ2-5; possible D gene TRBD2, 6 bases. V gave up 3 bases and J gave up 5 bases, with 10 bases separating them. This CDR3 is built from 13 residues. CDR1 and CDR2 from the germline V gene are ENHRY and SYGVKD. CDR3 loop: CAISDPRGETQYF. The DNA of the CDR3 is TGTGCCATCAGTGACCCCCGGGGGGAGACCCAGTACTTC.

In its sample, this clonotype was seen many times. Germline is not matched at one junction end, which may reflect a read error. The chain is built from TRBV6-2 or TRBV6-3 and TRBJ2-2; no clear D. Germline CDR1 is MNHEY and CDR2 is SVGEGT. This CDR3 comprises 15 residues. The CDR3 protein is CASSDSTHNTGELFF. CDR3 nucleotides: TGTGCCAGCAGTGACTCCACCCATAACACCGGGGAGCTGTTTTTT.

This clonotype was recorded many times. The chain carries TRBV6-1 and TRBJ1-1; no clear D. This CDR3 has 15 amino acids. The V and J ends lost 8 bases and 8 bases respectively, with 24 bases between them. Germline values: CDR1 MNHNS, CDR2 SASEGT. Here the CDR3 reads CASPRETRYGTEAFF. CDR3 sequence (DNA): TGTGCCAGCCCGCGGGAAACGCGCTACGGTACGGAAGCTTTCTTT.